This TCR beta chain was retrieved from a study of beta chain features in type 1 diabetes. The wider study: Patients looked much like healthy donors when it came to age, gender and cell yields.

The entirety of the isolated RNA underwent reverse transcription, so expressed TCRB transcripts were sequenced. The data were produced by immunoSEQ multiplex PCR, yet TCRdb's version contains in-frame clones alone and is incomplete. In the table there are 600,000 or so clones, more than 12% of which are singletons. Notes on the study in general: The naive, central memory and Treg TCRB repertoires looked more alike in patients than they did in healthy donors. Type 1 diabetes patients had TCRB CDR3s that were shorter (moderately but significantly so) in all four CD4+ subsets.

The CDR3 is 17 residues long. Trimming cost V 0 bases and J 4 bases, with 17 bases left between them. The germline CDR1 and CDR2 sequences are SGHDN and FVKESK. The authors sorted CD4+ naive, central memory, regulatory and stem cell-like memory cells via CD45RO/CCR7/CD25/CD127/CD95/CD27. Note on this clone: Antigen unknown.

The receptor's source is a young man with type 1 diabetes. The chain carries TRBV14 and TRBJ2-3; D assignment may be TRBD1 or TRBD2 (5 bases each). Sequenced material: naive CD4+ T cells from blood. CDR3 DNA: TGTGCCAGCAGCCAAGATCCCCCGGGGACCGGAGCAGATACGCAGTATTTT. Translation gives CASSQDPPGTGADTQYF.